This T cell receptor beta chain was obtained from a study of shared clonotypes between healthy human individuals. Study information: Each donor's CD4 naive and CD4 memory cells filled three plates apiece, CD8 naive two, and CD8 memory one.

Germline lookup yields CDR1 LNHDA and CDR2 SQIVND (reference sequence). V was shortened by 10 bases and J by 7 bases, with 17 bases between the two germline ends. This CDR3 spans 13 amino acids. For this clone: Its antigen is unidentified.

Study conclusions and caveats: Despite large depth, sorted-subset datasets appeared incompletely sequenced.

Healthy and HIV-negative, the adult donors had no recent acute infections or vaccinations. The split of CD4+ cells yielded CD45RA+ naive and CD45RA-negative memory subsets. Clones were read by immunoSEQ multiplex PCR, and TCRdb kept only the in-frame ones, dropping some. The sample consists of around 1.6 million clones, roughly 98% of them appearing once. Sequencing was carried out using naive CD4+ T cells sorted from blood. Subset in this sample: CD45RA+ positively selected. The TCR sequence derives from a man aged 25 to 40 in good health. The V call is TRBV19, the J call TRBJ2-1; D tentatively fits TRBD1 or TRBD2 (5 bases each). The CDR3 coding sequence is TGTGCCACTCGCGGGCTAGGGGCTAATGAGCAGTTCTTC. Translation gives CATRGLGANEQFF.